Given below is one T cell receptor beta chain in context. The protocol was immunoSEQ multiplex PCR, while the TCRdb copy is restricted to in-frame clones and leaves out a portion. The sample yields 75,000 to 95,000 clones, 90% seen once. The data stem from a study of control samples from healthy donors and cancer patients. CDR3 size: 13 residues. V was shortened by 5 bases and J by 5 bases, with 12 bases between the two germline ends. Germline-derived CDR1 and CDR2 are MGHDK and SYGVNS. Sequenced: blood. The J gene is TRBJ1-1, the V gene TRBV25-1; D gene unclear. The clonotype was recovered from a woman under 30 in good health. The CDR3 bases are TGTGCCAGCAGTTCCCCCGCGGGGACTGAAGCTTTCTTT. It is translated as CASSSPAGTEAFF.